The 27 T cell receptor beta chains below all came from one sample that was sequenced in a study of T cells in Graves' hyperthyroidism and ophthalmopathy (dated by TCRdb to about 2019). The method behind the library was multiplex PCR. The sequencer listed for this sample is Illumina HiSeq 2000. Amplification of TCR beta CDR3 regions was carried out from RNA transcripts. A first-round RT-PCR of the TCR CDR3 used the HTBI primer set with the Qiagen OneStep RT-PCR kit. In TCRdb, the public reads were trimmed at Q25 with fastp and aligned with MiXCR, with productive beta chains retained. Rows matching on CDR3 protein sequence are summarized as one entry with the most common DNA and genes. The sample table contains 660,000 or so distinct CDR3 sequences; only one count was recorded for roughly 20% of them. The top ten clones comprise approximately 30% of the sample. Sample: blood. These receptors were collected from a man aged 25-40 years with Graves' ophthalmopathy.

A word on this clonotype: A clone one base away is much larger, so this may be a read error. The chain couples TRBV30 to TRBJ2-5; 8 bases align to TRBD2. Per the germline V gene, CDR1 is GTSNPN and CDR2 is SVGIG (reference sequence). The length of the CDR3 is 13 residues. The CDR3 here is CTWTGGRGETQYF. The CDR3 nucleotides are TGTACCTGGACGGGAGGGAGAGGCGAGACCCAGTACTTC.

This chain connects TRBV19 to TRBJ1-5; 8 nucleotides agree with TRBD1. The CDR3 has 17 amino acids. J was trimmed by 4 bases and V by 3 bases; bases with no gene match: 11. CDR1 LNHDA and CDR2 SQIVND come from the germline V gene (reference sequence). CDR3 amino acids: CASSMRTGNPPNQPQHF. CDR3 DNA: TGTGCCAGTAGTATGCGGACAGGGAACCCTCCTAATCAGCCCCAGCATTTT.

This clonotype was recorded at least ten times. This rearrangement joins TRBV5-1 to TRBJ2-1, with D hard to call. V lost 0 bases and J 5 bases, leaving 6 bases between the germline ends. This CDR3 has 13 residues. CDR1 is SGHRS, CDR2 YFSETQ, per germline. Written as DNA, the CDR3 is TGCGCCAGCAGCTTGGGCCGACACAATGAGCAGTTCTTC. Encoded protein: CASSLGRHNEQFF.

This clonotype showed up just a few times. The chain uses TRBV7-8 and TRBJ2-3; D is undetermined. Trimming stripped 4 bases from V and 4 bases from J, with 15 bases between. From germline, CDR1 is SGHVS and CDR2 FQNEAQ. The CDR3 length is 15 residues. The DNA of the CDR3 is TGTGCCAGCAGCTCCAGCGCTGGCGAGCCAGATACGCAGTATTTT. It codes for CASSSSAGEPDTQYF.

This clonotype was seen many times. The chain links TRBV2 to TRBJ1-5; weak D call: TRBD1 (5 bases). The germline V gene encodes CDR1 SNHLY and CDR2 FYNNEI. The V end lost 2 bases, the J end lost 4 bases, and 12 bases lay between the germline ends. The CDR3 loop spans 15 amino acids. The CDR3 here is CASSESRVGNQPQHF. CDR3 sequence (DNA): TGTGCCAGCAGTGAAAGCAGGGTGGGAAATCAGCCCCAGCATTTT.

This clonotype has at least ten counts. CDR3 sequence: CASSPTSGGLTQEQYF. DNA of the CDR3: TGTGCCAGCAGTCCCACTAGCGGGGGCCTGACGCAAGAGCAGTACTTC. This sequence joins TRBV28 and TRBJ2-7; TRBD2 aligns across 11 bases. V lost 5 bases to trimming and J lost 7 bases; unmatched junction nucleotides: 13. The CDR3 spans 16 residues. In germline, CDR1 is MDHEN, CDR2 SYDVKM.

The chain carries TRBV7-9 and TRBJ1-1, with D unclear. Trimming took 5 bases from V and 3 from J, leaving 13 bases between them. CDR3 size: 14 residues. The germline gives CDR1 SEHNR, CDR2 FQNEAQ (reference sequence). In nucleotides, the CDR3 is TGTGCCAGCAGCGCCAAAGGTCGGGACACTGAAGCTTTCTTT. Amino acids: CASSAKGRDTEAFF.

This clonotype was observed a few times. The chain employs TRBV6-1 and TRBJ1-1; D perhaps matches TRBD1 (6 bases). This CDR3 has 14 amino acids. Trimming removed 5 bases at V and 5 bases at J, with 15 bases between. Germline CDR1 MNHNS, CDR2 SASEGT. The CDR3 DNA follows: TGTGCCAGCAGTATTACCGACAGGAAGACTGAAGCTTTCTTT. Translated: CASSITDRKTEAFF.

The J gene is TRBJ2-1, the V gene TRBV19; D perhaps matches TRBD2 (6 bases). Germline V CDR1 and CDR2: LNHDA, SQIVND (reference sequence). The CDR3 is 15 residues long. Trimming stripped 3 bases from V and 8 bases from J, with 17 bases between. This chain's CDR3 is CASSMGLWPEHEQFF. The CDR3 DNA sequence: TGTGCCAGTAGTATGGGACTCTGGCCCGAACATGAGCAGTTCTTC.

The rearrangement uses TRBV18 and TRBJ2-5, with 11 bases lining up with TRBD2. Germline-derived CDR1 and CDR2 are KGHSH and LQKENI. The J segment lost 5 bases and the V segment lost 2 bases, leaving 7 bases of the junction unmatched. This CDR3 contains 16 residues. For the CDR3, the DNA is TGTGCCAGCTCACCAACTAGCGGGAGATCGAGGGAGACCCAGTACTTC. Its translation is CASSPTSGRSRETQYF.

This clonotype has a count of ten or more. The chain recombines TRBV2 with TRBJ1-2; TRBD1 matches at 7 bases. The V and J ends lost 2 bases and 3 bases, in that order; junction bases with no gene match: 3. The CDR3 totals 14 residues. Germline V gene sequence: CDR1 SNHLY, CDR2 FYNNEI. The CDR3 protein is CASSERDSDYGYTF. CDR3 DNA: TGTGCCAGCAGTGAAAGGGACAGCGACTATGGCTACACCTTC.

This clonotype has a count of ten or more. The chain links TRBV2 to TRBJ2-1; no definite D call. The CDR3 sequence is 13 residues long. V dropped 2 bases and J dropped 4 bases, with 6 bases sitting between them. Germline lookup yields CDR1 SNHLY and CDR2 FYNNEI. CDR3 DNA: TGTGCCAGCAGTGAAAAGGTATACAATGAGCAGTTCTTC. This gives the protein CASSEKVYNEQFF.

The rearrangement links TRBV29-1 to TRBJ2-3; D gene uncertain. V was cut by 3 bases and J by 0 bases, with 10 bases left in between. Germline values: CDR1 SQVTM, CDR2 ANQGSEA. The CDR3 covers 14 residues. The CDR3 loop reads CSVDYPVSTDTQYF. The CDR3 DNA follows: TGCAGCGTTGATTATCCAGTTAGCACAGATACGCAGTATTTT.

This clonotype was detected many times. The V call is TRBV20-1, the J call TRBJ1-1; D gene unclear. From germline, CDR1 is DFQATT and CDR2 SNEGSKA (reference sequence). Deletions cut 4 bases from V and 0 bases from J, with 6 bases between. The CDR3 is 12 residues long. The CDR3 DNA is TGCAGTGCTATCCGACTGAACACTGAAGCTTTCTTT. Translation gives CSAIRLNTEAFF.

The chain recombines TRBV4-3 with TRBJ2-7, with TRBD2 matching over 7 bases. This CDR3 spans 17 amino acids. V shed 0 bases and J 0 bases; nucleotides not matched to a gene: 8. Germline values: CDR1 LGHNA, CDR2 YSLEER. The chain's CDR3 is CASSQETTSVSSYEQYF. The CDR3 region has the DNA TGCGCCAGCAGCCAAGAGACCACTAGCGTGAGCTCCTACGAGCAGTACTTC.

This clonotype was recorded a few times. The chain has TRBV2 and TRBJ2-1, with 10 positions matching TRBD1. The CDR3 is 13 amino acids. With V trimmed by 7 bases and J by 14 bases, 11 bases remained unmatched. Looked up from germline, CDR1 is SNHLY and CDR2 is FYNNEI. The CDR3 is CASKGTGDFKEFF. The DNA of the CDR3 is TGTGCCAGCAAGGGGACAGGGGACTTTAAGGAGTTCTTC.

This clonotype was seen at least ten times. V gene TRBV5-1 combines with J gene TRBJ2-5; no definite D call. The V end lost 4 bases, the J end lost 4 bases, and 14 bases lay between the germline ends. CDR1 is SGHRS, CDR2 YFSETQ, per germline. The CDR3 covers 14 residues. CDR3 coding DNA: TGCGCCAGCAGCGCCGCGGTGGCAGGAGAGACCCAGTACTTC. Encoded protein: CASSAAVAGETQYF. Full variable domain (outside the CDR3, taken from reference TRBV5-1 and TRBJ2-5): KAGVTQTPRYLIKTRGQQVTLSCSPISGHRSVSWYQQTPGQGLQFLFEYFSETQRNKGNFPGRFSGRQFSNSRSEMNVSTLELGDSALYLCASSAAVAGETQYFGPGTRLLVL.

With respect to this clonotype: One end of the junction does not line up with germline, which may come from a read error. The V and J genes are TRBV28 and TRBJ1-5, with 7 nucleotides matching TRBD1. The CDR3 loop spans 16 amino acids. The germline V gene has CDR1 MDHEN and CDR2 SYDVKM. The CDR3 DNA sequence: TGTGCCAGCAGACGACAGGGCCTTGGGAGCAGTCAGCCCCAGCATTTT. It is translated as CASRRQGLGSSQPQHF. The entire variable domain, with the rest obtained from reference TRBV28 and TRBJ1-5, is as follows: DVKVTQSSRYLVKRTGEKVFLECVQDMDHENMFWYRQDPGLGLRLIYFSYDVKMKEKGDIPEGYSVSREKKERFSLILESASTNQTSMYLCASRRQGLGSSQPQHFGDGTRLSIL.

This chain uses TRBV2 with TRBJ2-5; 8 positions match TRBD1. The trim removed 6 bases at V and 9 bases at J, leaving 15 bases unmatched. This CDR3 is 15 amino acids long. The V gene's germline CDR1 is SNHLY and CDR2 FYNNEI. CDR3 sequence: CASSVPGTGYMAQYF. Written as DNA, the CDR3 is TGTGCCAGCAGCGTTCCCGGGACAGGTTATATGGCCCAGTACTTC. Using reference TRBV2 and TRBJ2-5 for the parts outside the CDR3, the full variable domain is EPEVTQTPSHQVTQMGQEVILRCVPISNHLYFYWYRQILGQKVEFLVSFYNNEISEKSEIFDDQFSVERPDGSNFTLKIRSTKLEDSAMYFCASSVPGTGYMAQYFGPGTRLLVL.

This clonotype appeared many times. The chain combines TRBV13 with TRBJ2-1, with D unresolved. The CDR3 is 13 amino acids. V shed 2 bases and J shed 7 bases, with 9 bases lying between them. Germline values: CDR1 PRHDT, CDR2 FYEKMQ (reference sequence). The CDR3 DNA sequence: TGTGCCAGCAGCTTAAAAAACGGTAATGAGCAGTTCTTC. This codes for CASSLKNGNEQFF. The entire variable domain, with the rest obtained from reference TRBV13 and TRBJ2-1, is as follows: AAGVIQSPRHLIKEKRETATLKCYPIPRHDTVYWYQQGPGQDPQFLISFYEKMQSDKGSIPDRFSAQQFSDYHSELNMSSLELGDSALYFCASSLKNGNEQFFGPGTRLTVL.

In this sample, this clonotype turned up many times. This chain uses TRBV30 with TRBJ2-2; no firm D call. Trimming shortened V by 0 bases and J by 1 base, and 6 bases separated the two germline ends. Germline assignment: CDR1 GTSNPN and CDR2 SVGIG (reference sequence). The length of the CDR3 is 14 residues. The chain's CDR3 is CAWSVARNTGELFF. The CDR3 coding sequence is TGTGCCTGGAGTGTAGCGCGGAACACCGGGGAGCTGTTTTTT.

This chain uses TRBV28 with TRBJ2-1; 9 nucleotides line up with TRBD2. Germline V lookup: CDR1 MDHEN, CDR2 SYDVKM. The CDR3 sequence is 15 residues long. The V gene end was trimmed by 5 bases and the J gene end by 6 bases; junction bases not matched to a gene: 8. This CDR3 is CASSLGLASTNEQFF. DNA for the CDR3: TGTGCCAGCAGTCTCGGACTAGCGTCGACCAATGAGCAGTTCTTC.

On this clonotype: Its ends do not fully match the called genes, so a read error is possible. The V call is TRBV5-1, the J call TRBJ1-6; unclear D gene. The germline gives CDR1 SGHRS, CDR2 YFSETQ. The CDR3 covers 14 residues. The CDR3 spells CASSLVSMGSPPHF. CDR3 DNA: TGCGCCAGCAGCTTGGTTTCAATGGGTTCACCCCCCCACTTT.

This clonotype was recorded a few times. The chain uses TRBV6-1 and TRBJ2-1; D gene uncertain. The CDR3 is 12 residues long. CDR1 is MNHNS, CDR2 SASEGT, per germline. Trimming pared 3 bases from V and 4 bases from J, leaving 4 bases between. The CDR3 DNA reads TGTGCCAGCAGTGAGCGTTACAATGAGCAGTTCTTC. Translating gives CASSERYNEQFF.

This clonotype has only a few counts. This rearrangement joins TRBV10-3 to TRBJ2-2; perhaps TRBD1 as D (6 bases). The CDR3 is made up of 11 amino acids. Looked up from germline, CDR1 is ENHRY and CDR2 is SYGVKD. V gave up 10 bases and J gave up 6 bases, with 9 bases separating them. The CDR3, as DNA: TGTGCCACCCAGGGGTCCGGGGAGCTGTTTTTT. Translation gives CATQGSGELFF.

The CDR3 DNA sequence: TGTGCCAGCAGTTTTGGGGCGGCTGAAGCTTTCTTT. Translation gives CASSFGAAEAFF. This chain joins TRBV28 and TRBJ1-1, with a tentative D call TRBD1 (5 bases). V was shortened by 3 bases and J by 6 bases, with 8 bases between the two germline ends. Germline V gives CDR1 MDHEN, CDR2 SYDVKM. The CDR3 loop spans 12 amino acids.

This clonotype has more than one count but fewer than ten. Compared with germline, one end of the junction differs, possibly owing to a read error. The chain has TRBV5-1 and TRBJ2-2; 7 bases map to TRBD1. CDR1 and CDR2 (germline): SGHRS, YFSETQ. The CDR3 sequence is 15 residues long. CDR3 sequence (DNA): TGTGCCAGCAGCATGGGACAGCCGAACACCGGGGAGCTGTTTTTT. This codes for CASSMGQPNTGELFF.